This TCR beta chain stems from a study of PD-L1 blockade in urothelial cancer. Study context: Patients started atezolizumab in the mid-2010s, 1,200 mg intravenously every 3 weeks. Study findings and constraints: Durable-benefit patients showed greater tumor-associated blood clone expansion at 3 weeks.

A word on this clone: Antigen: not known.

Germline CDR1 reads MDHEN; CDR2 reads SYDVKM. CDR3 length: 18 residues. Germline trimming cut 2 bases from V and 1 base from J; bases unmatched to any gene: 10. In each PCR, synthetic TCR analog templates were spiked in. Method: immunoSEQ multiplex PCR; TCRdb's copy keeps in-frame clones and lacks some. The sample lists around 82,000 clones, 84% occurring once. Time point defined: pretreatment peripheral blood. The clonotype was recovered from a man aged 60 to 75 with urothelial cancer. The rearrangement joins TRBV28 to TRBJ2-4; TRBD2 agrees at 8 bases. The specimen was PBMCs, collected around atezolizumab (anti-PD-L1) treatment. The CDR3 coding sequence is TGTGCCAGCAGTTTACGGCCTAGCGGGCTAGGCGCCAAAAACATTCAGTACTTC. Translated: CASSLRPSGLGAKNIQYF.